This TCR beta chain appears in the sequencing data of a study of healthy donors' naive CD4 and CD8 T cells (dated by TCRdb to between 2014 and 2016). Concerning the study at large: The donors were selected to cover three age groups of six people each (20-25, 40-50 and 60-70 years), had a mean age of roughly 45, and were half female. For TCR alpha, a new primer set covering all functional IMGT alpha gene variants was designed, and the rest of the protocol matched the beta-chain workflow. To check how TCR variation relates to lineage commitment, the researchers sequenced rearranged TCR alpha and beta chains taken from naive CD4+ and CD8+ T cells. Peripheral blood mononuclear cells were obtained from some 19 unrelated, healthy individuals. Donors were HLA-typed by sequencing at HLA-A, -B, -C, -DRB1, -DQB1 and -DPB1 using the SBTexcellerator protocol, an ABI3130xl analyzer and SBTengine software. Results the study describes overall, beyond this receptor: About an eighth of the variance in CD4/CD8 propensity appeared to be explained jointly by V genes, J genes and CDR3 charge, in a largely additive manner. Reportedly, most V and J gene segments showed bias between naive CD4+ and CD8+ cells, and this bias held consistently across donors regardless of HLA genotype. The study did not directly address whether homeostatic proliferation of naive T cells might have biased the repertoire. In both chains, CD4+ lineage was associated with a positively charged CDR3 and CD8+ lineage with a negatively charged CDR3. Because the alpha and beta chains were sequenced in bulk, pairing them was not possible, and so effects of the combined chains went unevaluated.

Counted from cysteine to phenylalanine, this CDR3 has 15 amino acids. Just CDR3 DNA is preserved here, 45 bases in frame from base 1. The CDR1 and CDR2 encoded by the germline V gene are SGHAT and FQNNGV. Trimming at the junction amounts to 3 bases on V and 0 bases on J, and the germline ends lie 10 bases apart. The sequencing machine was a 454 GS FLX Titanium. A previously published linear amplification protocol was used to build the TCR libraries, starting from around 450 ng of total RNA. Sequencing was carried out on the Roche/454 Genome Sequencer using Titanium chemistry. In the source study's methods: A total of 65,000 to 100,000 rearranged TCR alpha transcripts were sequenced from about 5 of the healthy donors. Unique TCR clonotypes were defined by the CDR3 junction under IMGT nomenclature, and duplicate transcripts were removed. Logistic regression in R 2.13.0 modeled CD4 versus CD8 status as a function of V and J genes, with adjustment for donor effects and Bonferroni correction for multiple testing. TCRdb's own reprocessing of the public reads used fastp at Q25 and MiXCR and kept productive beta chains. Identical CDR3 protein sequences are pooled into one entry, listed with their most common genes and DNA. The V and J calls were determined by TCRdb, not by the authors. This sample lists around 200,000 distinct CDR3 sequences; 65% to 80% were detected once. 2.3% of the sample belongs to the ten largest clones.

Cells with a CD4+CD8-CD45RO-CD45RA+ profile were isolated by FACS and defined as naive CD4+ T cells, and those with a CD8+CD4-CD45RA+CD27bright profile were defined as naive CD8+ T cells. Sorting used antibodies against CD4 (RPA-T4), CD8 (SK1), CD27 (O323), CD45RA (HI100) and CD45RO (UCHL1). In the case of this clonotype: Its antigen remains undetermined. No clone much larger than this one lies a single base away; base qualities are absent.

This sequence was found in a pool of human donors in good health; the sample pools cells from several healthy donors. In this chain, TRBV11-2 is recombined with TRBJ2-3; the D gene lacks a confident call. The sequencing sample was made of naive CD4+ and CD8+ T cells sorted from blood, pooled from several donors. This specimen's cell subset or site label, per the study, means: FACS-sorted naive CD4+ (CD45RO-CD45RA+) and naive CD8+ (CD45RA+CD27bright) T cells. The CDR3 here reads CASSLEPASTDTQYF. The bases are TGTGCCAGCAGCTTGGAGCCAGCTAGCACAGATACGCAGTATTTT.